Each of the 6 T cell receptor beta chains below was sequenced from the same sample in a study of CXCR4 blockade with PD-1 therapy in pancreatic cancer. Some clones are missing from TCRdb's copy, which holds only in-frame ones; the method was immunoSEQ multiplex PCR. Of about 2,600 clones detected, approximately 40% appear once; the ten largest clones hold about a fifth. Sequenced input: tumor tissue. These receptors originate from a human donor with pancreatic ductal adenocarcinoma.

CDR3 sequence: CASSHDHLDTEAFF. The CDR3 coding sequence is TGCGCCAGCAGCCACGACCATCTCGACACTGAAGCTTTCTTT. V is TRBV5-1 and J is TRBJ1-1, with D uncertain. The V end was cut by 4 bases, the J end by 3 bases, with 13 bases between. The CDR3 has 14 amino acids. Looked up from germline, CDR1 is SGHRS and CDR2 is YFSETQ.

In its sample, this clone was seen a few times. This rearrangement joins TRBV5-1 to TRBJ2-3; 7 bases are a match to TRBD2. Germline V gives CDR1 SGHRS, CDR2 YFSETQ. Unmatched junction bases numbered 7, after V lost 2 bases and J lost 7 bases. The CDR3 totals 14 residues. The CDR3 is CASSFSSGSNTQYF. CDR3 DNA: TGCGCCAGCAGCTTTTCTAGCGGATCGAATACGCAGTATTTT.

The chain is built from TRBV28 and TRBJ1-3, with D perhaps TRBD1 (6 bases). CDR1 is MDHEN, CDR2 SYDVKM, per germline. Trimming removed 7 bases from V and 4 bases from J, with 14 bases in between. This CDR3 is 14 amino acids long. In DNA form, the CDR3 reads TGTGCCAGCATTTCAGGGGTCGGCGGAAACACCATATATTTT. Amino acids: CASISGVGGNTIYF.

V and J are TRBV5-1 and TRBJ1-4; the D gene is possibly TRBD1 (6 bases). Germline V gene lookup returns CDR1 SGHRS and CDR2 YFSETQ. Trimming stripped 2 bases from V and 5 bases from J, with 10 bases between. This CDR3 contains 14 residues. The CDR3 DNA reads TGCGCCAGCAGCTTAGGGGGAATAAATGAAAAACTGTTTTTT. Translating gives CASSLGGINEKLFF.

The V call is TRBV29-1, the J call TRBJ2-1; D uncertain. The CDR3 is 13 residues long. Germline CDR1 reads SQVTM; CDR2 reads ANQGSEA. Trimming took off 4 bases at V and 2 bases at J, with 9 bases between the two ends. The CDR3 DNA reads TGCAGCGTTGTTGCGACAACCTACAATGAGCAGTTCTTC. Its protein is CSVVATTYNEQFF.

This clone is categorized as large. The DNA of the CDR3 is TGCAGCGTTGAAGGGTTAGCGGGAGGGGGATACAATGAGCAGTTCTTC. Residues: CSVEGLAGGGYNEQFF. J is TRBJ2-1 and V is TRBV29-1; TRBD2 aligns across 11 bases. With V trimmed by 1 base and J by 4 bases, 6 bases remained unmatched. This CDR3 comprises 16 residues. CDR1 is SQVTM and CDR2 is ANQGSEA in the germline V gene.